This T cell receptor beta chain emerged from a study of T cells in Graves' hyperthyroidism and ophthalmopathy. Study-wide points: From stable hyperthyroidism, ophthalmopathy was set apart by a 13 V-J model.

TCR beta CDR3 sequences were amplified from RNA transcripts. Carried out on the TCR CDR3, a first-round RT-PCR used the HTBI primer set. In TCRdb, the multiplex PCR reads were re-called with MiXCR into one record per CDR3 protein. The sample yields around 420,000 distinct CDR3 sequences, 15% to 19% seen once. The CDR3 sequence is 16 residues long. The V and J ends lost 2 bases and 0 bases respectively, with 8 bases between them. CDR1 is LGHDT and CDR2 is YNNKEL in the germline V gene (reference sequence). Turning to this clonotype: The antigen is undetermined.

The chain joins TRBV3-1 to TRBJ2-6, with D perhaps TRBD1 (5 bases). This TCR derives from a woman younger than 35 with Graves' hyperthyroidism. Sequencing was done on a sample of blood. The CDR3 DNA reads as TGTGCCAGCAGCCAAACAGGCCTCTCTGGGGCCAACGTCCTGACTTTC. This encodes CASSQTGLSGANVLTF.